This TCR beta chain comes out of a study of T-cell memory formation after mild COVID-19. Germline V gives CDR1 SGHTA, CDR2 FQGNSA. The CDR3 extends over 14 amino acids. The ends lost 5 bases at V and 9 bases at J; junction bases unmatched: 8. MiXCR, applied by TCRdb to the 5' RACE reads, yields one record per CDR3 protein. The table has hundreds of thousands of distinct CDR3 sequences, roughly 20% seen once. The TCR originated in an adult woman who had mild COVID-19 (a few samples of this study predate the infection). Cell type and time point are not known. This sequence joins TRBV7-2 and TRBJ2-1; 9 bases align to TRBD2. Sequences were obtained from PBMCs or a T cell subset sorted from them (not recorded which). CDR3 loop: CASSTRTSVIEQFF. CDR3 bases: TGTGCCAGCAGCACCCGGACTAGCGTGATTGAGCAGTTCTTC.